This T cell receptor (beta chain) emerged from a study of CXCR3-negative and CXCR3-positive naive CD8 T cells. Study-wide results and limits: Similar TRBV-TRBJ usage was seen in naive cells (both CXCR3-negative and CXCR3-positive), but memory cells differed. No difference in surface CD5 was seen between naive subsets, and TCR strength was inferred from TRB CDR3 properties. High diversity, comparable across both naive subsets, contrasted with much lower diversity in memory CD8+ cells.

Germline V CDR1 and CDR2: LGHNA, YSLEER. CDR3 length equals 15 residues. All CD8+ T cell subsets were sorted in triplicate at fewer than 350,000 cells each. The TRB libraries of cDNA were built by UMI-labeled 5' RACE. TCRdb reanalyzed the 5' RACE reads, giving one entry per CDR3 protein sequence and no DNA. Its clone listing holds about 57,000 distinct CDR3 sequences. A word on this clonotype: Its antigen is not known.

Sequencing used memory CD8+ T cells from blood. The sequence derives from a human donor in good health. Some clones in this sample may be carry-over from other donors' samples. V and J are TRBV4-3 and TRBJ2-7; as DNA is missing, the TRBD1 call by TCRdb cannot be tested. The CDR3: CASSQDWTGSNEQYF.